This T cell receptor beta chain was sequenced during a study of cytomegalovirus exposure and HLA in healthy donors. Sampled while nominally healthy, donors likely had unrecorded immune exposures. PCR was performed using 60 Vbeta and 13 Jbeta primers. Here immunoSEQ multiplex PCR was the method, and the copy in TCRdb shows in-frame clones only, minus some. The data contain approximately 290,000 clones, 80% of them singletons. The CDR3 extends over 14 amino acids. Deletions cut 2 bases from V and 3 bases from J, with 11 bases between. Germline lookup yields CDR1 SGDLS and CDR2 YYNGEE. Study observations and caveats: For most subjects, TCR beta sequences were reported to predict HLA-A and HLA-B alleles with accuracy.

Comments on this clone: Its antigen is undetermined.

This receptor was identified in a girl aged 2-10 years in good health and CMV-seronegative. The chain couples TRBV9 to TRBJ1-1; D is possibly TRBD1 (5 bases). Sequenced sample: PBMCs. The CDR3 sequence is CASSVGGGDTEAFF. Written as DNA, the CDR3 is TGTGCCAGCAGCGTGGGTGGGGGGGACACTGAAGCTTTCTTT.